The rows below give T cell receptor beta chains drawn from one sample of a study of T-cell reconstitution after alpha-beta-depleted transplantation in children. TCRdb reprocessed the PCR reads via MiXCR and lists one record per CDR3 protein. The data show approximately 230,000 distinct CDR3 sequences, under 30% seen once. The specimen was PBMCs, collected before TCRalphabeta/CD19-depleted stem cell transplant. These receptor sequences come from a girl aged 2 to 10 with Fanconi anemia, due to receive a stem cell transplant. Both conserved end residues are part of each CDR3. A D gene is named only where the DNA matches it firmly. The size entry is marked missing in some rows and otherwise reads once, few, many or a size class.

.	TRBV29-1	TRBJ2-7	.	TGCAGCGTTGAAGCGAGCCTGGGCTACGAGAAGTACTTC	CSVEASLGYEKYF
many	TRBV28	TRBJ2-7	.	TGTGCCACCACGACGCTCTACGAGCAGTACTTC	CATTTLYEQYF
many	TRBV25-1	TRBJ2-3	.	TGTGCCAGCAGTGTAGACACAGATACGCAGTATTTT	CASSVDTDTQYF
many	TRBV12-3/TRBV12-4	TRBJ2-3	TRBD2	TGTGCCAGCAGTCCCTCAGCGGGAGGGCTACCAGATACGCAGTATTTT	CASSPSAGGLPDTQYF
.	TRBV29-1	TRBJ2-3	.	TGCAGCGTTGAAGGGGGGGGGCTGCTCACAGATACGCAGTATTTT	CSVEGGGLLTDTQYF
many	TRBV4-2	TRBJ2-7	.	TGTGCCAGCAGCCAGTTGTCCCTCTACGAGCAGTACTTC	CASSQLSLYEQYF
many	TRBV12-3/TRBV12-4	TRBJ1-6	TRBD1	TGTGCCAGCAGTACACTGGACAGGGCACCCCTCCACTTT	CASSTLDRAPLHF
few	TRBV29-1	TRBJ1-1	TRBD1	TGCAGCGTTGATCCGGGACAGCACCATCGCGCGTTGAACACTGAAGCTTTCTTT	CSVDPGQHHRALNTEAFF
.	TRBV25-1	TRBJ2-7	TRBD2	TGTGCCAGCAGTAGTGTCGCGGGAGAGGCCACCTACGAGCAGTACTTC	CASSSVAGEATYEQYF
many	TRBV9	TRBJ2-1	TRBD2	TGTGCCAGCAGCCGATTGTCTAGCGGGAGTATCCTGAATGAGCAGTTCTTC	CASSRLSSGSILNEQFF
many	TRBV9	TRBJ2-1	TRBD2	TGTGCCAGCAGCCCCCGGACTAGCGGGAGTAAGGATGATGAGCAGTTCTTC	CASSPRTSGSKDDEQFF
few	TRBV7-6	TRBJ1-1	TRBD1	TGTGCCAGCAGCCTGGACAGGGCTGGTGAAGCTTTCTTT	CASSLDRAGEAFF
.	TRBV29-1	TRBJ2-1	TRBD2	TGCAGCGTCGCTAGCGGGAGCAATGAGCAGTTCTTC	CSVASGSNEQFF
many	TRBV20-1	TRBJ2-7	.	TGCAGTGCTCCAAGCCTACAGGGTTCGCGTTACGAGCAGTACTTC	CSAPSLQGSRYEQYF